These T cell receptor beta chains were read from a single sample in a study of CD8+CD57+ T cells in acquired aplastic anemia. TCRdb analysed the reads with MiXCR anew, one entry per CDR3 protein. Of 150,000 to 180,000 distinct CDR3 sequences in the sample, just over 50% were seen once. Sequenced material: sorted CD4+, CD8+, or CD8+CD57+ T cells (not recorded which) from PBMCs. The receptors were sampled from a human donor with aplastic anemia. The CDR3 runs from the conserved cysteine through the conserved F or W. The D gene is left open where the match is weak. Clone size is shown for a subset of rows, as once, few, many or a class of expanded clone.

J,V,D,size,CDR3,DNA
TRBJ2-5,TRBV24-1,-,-,CATSEADSSRETQYF,TGTGCCACCAGTGAAGCCGACAGTAGTCGAGAGACCCAGTACTTC
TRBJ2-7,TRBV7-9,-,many,CASSLVGAGYEQYF,TGTGCCAGCAGCTTAGTGGGGGCCGGGTACGAGCAGTACTTC
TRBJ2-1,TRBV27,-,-,CASSLSGTEYNEQFF,TGTGCCAGCAGTTTGTCCGGGACTGAGTACAATGAGCAGTTCTTC
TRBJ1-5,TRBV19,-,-,CASSYHLSNQPQHF,TGTGCCAGTAGTTATCACCTTAGCAATCAGCCCCAGCATTTT
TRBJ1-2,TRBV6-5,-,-,CASSWTANYGYTF,TGTGCCAGCAGTTGGACAGCTAACTATGGCTACACCTTC
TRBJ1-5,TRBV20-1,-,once,CSAGHNSNQPQHF,TGCAGTGCTGGACATAATAGCAATCAGCCCCAGCATTTT
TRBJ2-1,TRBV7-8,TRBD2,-,CASSLARGSNNEQFF,TGTGCCAGCAGCTTAGCGCGGGGGAGCAACAATGAGCAGTTCTTC
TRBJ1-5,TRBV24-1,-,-,CASERGGNQPQHF,TGTGCCAGCGAAAGGGGAGGTAATCAGCCCCAGCATTTT
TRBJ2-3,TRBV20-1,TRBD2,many,CSATFPRGGAGDTQYF,TGCAGTGCTACCTTCCCGCGCGGGGGGGCCGGGGATACGCAGTATTTT
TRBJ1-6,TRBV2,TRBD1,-,CASRQGGPRSPLHF,TGTGCCAGCCGTCAGGGGGGGCCTAGATCACCCCTCCACTTT
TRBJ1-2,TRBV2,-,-,CASRPRGRNYGYTF,TGTGCCAGCAGGCCCAGGGGAAGAAACTATGGCTACACCTTC
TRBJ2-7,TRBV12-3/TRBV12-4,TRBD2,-,CASSLERERSYEQYF,TGTGCCAGCAGTTTAGAGCGGGAGCGCTCCTACGAGCAGTACTTC
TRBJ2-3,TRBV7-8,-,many,CASSLGHRDTQYF,TGTGCCAGCAGCTTAGGCCACAGGGATACGCAGTATTTT
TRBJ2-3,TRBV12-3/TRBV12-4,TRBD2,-,CASSRTSGGAREGLDTQYF,TGTGCCAGCAGTCGGACTAGCGGGGGGGCCAGGGAAGGGCTAGATACGCAGTATTTT
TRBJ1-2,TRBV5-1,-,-,CASSLATGKSYGYTF,TGCGCCAGCAGCTTGGCCACGGGGAAAAGCTATGGCTACACCTTC
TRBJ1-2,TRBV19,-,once,CATGPPNYGYTF,TGTGCTACAGGGCCCCCTAACTATGGCTACACCTTC
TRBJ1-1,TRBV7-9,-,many,CASSSPNTEAFF,TGTGCCAGCAGCTCCCCCAACACTGAAGCTTTCTTT
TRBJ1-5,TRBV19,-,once,CASSIQQVAYQPQHF,TGTGCCAGTAGTATACAACAAGTCGCCTATCAGCCCCAGCATTTT
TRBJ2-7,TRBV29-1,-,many,CSVEDPQAVTYEQYF,TGCAGCGTTGAAGATCCCCAGGCTGTTACCTACGAGCAGTACTTC
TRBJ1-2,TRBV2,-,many,CASSGTGHQLSSYGYTF,TGTGCCAGCAGTGGTACCGGACATCAGCTAAGTTCCTATGGCTACACCTTC
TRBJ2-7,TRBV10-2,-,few,CASSTGFPGDEQYF,TGCGCCAGCTCTACCGGCTTCCCAGGGGACGAGCAGTACTTC
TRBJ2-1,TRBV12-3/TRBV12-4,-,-,CASSSSTGEQFF,TGTGCCAGCAGTTCTTCTACAGGTGAGCAGTTCTTC
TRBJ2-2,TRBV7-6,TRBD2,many,CASSSLSGGADTGELFF,TGTGCCAGCAGCTCTCTTAGCGGGGGGGCAGACACCGGGGAGCTGTTTTTT
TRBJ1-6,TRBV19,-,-,CATTPTALYNSPLHF,TGTGCCACCACCCCGACGGCACTCTATAATTCACCCCTCCACTTT
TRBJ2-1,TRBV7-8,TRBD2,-,CASSLARAGGQHEQFF,TGTGCCAGCAGCTTAGCCCGGGCGGGGGGGCAGCATGAGCAGTTCTTC
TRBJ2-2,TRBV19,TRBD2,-,CASIGTSGGLTGELFF,TGTGCCAGTATTGGGACTAGCGGGGGCCTGACCGGGGAGCTGTTTTTT
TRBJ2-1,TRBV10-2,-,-,CASSESGGTYNEQFF,TGCGCCAGCAGTGAGTCAGGGGGTACCTACAATGAGCAGTTCTTC
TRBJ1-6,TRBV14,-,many,CASSQGVSSYNSPLHF,TGTGCCAGCAGCCAAGGGGTGAGCTCCTATAATTCACCCCTCCACTTT
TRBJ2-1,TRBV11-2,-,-,CASREARERNEQFF,TGTGCCAGCAGAGAAGCCAGGGAGCGCAATGAGCAGTTCTTC
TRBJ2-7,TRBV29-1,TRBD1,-,CSVADRVSSYEQYF,TGCAGCGTTGCCGACAGGGTGAGCTCCTACGAGCAGTACTTC
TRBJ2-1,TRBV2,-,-,CASMWELTGHNEQFF,TGTGCCAGCATGTGGGAACTGACAGGACACAATGAGCAGTTCTTC
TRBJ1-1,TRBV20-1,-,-,CSAELGFTEAFF,TGCAGTGCTGAATTAGGGTTCACTGAAGCTTTCTTT
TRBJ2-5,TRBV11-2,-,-,CASSLGNRETQYF,TGTGCCAGCAGCCTGGGAAATCGCGAGACCCAGTACTTC
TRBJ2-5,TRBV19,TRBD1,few,CASRKTGGQETQYF,TGTGCCAGTAGGAAGACAGGGGGCCAAGAGACCCAGTACTTC
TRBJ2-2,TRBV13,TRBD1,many,CASSLAGQGSNAGELFF,TGTGCCAGCAGCTTAGCCGGACAGGGAAGCAACGCCGGGGAGCTGTTTTTT
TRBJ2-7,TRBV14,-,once,CASSQPGRSYERYF,TGTGCCAGCAGCCAGCCCGGACGGTCCTACGAGCGGTACTTC
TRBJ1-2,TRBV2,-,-,CASRGHSGNTF,TGTGCCAGCAGGGGACACTCTGGAAACACCTTC
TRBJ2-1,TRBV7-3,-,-,CASSLTRASDNEQFF,TGTGCCAGCAGCTTAACAAGGGCTTCGGACAATGAGCAGTTCTTC
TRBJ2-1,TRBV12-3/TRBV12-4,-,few,CASSPLADTDDNEQFF,TGTGCCAGCAGTCCCTTAGCGGACACGGACGACAATGAGCAGTTCTTC
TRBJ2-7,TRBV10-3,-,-,CAISETGDSSYEQYF,TGTGCCATCAGTGAGACGGGGGATAGCTCCTACGAGCAGTACTTC
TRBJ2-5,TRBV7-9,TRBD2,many,CASILAGTETQYF,TGTGCCAGCATCCTAGCGGGGACAGAGACCCAGTACTTC
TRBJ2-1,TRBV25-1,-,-,CASSEPGGLVYNEQFF,TGTGCCAGCAGTGAGCCCGGGGGACTCGTGTACAATGAGCAGTTCTTC
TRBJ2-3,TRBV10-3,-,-,CATVGTAKNTQYF,TGTGCCACAGTCGGGACGGCGAAGAATACGCAGTATTTT
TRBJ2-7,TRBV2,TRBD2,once,CASRRPGLENYEQYF,TGTGCCAGCAGAAGACCGGGACTAGAAAATTACGAGCAGTACTTC
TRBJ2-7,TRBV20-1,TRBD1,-,CSARETGDYEQYF,TGCAGTGCTAGAGAGACAGGGGACTACGAGCAGTACTTC
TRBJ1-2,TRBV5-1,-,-,CASSLEPGEPNYGYTF,TGCGCCAGCAGCTTGGAACCGGGGGAGCCTAACTATGGCTACACCTTC
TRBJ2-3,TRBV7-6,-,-,CASSWRGRTGTDTQYF,TGTGCCAGCAGCTGGAGGGGTAGAACTGGCACAGATACGCAGTATTTT
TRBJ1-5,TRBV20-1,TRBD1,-,CSARDRGPLSQPQHF,TGCAGTGCTAGAGATAGGGGGCCCTTAAGCCAGCCCCAGCATTTT
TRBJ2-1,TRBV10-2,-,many,CASSERRIYNEQFF,TGCGCCAGCAGTGAGCGCAGAATCTACAATGAGCAGTTCTTC
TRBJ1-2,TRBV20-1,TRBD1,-,CSARVSGQDYGYTF,TGCAGTGCTAGAGTGTCCGGACAGGACTATGGCTACACCTTC
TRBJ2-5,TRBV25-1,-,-,CASSGGQRETQYF,TGTGCCAGCAGTGGGGGGCAGAGAGAGACCCAGTACTTC
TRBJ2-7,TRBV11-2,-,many,CASSSASGAPYEQYF,TGTGCCAGCAGCTCCGCTAGTGGGGCCCCATACGAGCAGTACTTC
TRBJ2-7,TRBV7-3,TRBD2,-,CASSLASGGADEQYF,TGTGCCAGCAGCTTAGCTAGCGGGGGGGCGGACGAGCAGTACTTC
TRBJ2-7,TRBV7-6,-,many,CASSLGAATYEQYF,TGTGCCAGCAGCTTAGGGGCAGCGACCTACGAGCAGTACTTC
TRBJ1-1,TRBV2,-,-,CASTGQILTEAFF,TGTGCCAGCACCGGACAGATACTGACTGAAGCTTTCTTT